This T cell receptor beta chain derives from a study of vaccination and CD4 T cells after COVID-19. Looked up from germline, CDR1 is SNHLY and CDR2 is FYNNEI. Deletions cut 7 bases from V and 3 bases from J, with 10 bases between. The CDR3 is made up of 13 amino acids. In this sample, this clonotype turned up a few times. Its specificity is not known. As to treatment: approximately 9-day PBMC culture with coronavirus spike peptide pools or control peptides (ViraFEST assay). At the Johns Hopkins FTIC core, DNA taken from cultured CD4+ T cells was sequenced by way of the Oncomine TCR Beta short-read assay. Each CDR3 protein is one row after TCRdb ran MiXCR on the PCR reads. The table has 20,000 to 30,000 distinct CDR3 sequences, roughly two fifths seen once.

The receptor was derived from a human donor who had recovered from COVID-19. The chain has TRBV2 and TRBJ1-5; no clear D. Sequencing was done on a sample of CD4+ T cells from blood, cultured in vitro. The CDR3 nucleotides are TGTGCCAGCATGAGGACGGCCAATCAGCCCCAGCATTTT. Its translation is CASMRTANQPQHF.